The 21 T cell receptor beta chains below all came from one sample that was sequenced in a study of immune cell composition in non-small cell lung cancer. Measured with immunoSEQ multiplex PCR; TCRdb has only the in-frame clones, and not every one. The data contain thousands of clones, around 79% of them singletons. Sequencing was carried out using lung tumor tissue. These receptors originate from a human donor with non-small cell lung cancer.

This clone was seen only a few times. This rearrangement joins TRBV9 to TRBJ2-2, with 10 bases fitting TRBD1. The CDR3 runs 15 residues. The V gene's germline CDR1 is SGDLS and CDR2 YYNGEE. Trimming removed 3 bases from V and 8 bases from J; junction bases left unmatched: 7. The CDR3 nucleotides read TGTGCCAGCAGCGGCCCGACAGGGGGCCCTGGGGAGCTGTTTTTT. It codes for CASSGPTGGPGELFF.

The V call is TRBV6-1, the J call TRBJ1-1, with 8 nucleotides matching TRBD1. V lost 2 bases and J lost 0; bases outside the gene matches: 8. This CDR3 has 17 amino acids. CDR1 MNHNS and CDR2 SASEGT come from the germline V gene. The CDR3 reads CASSEPAGGVMNTEAFF. In nucleotides, the CDR3 is TGTGCCAGCAGTGAACCGGCAGGGGGCGTAATGAACACTGAAGCTTTCTTT.

The chain is built from TRBV18 and TRBJ2-5, with D maybe TRBD2 (5 bases). The J call may be in error: the DNA end matches TRBJ2-7 better. The CDR3 contains 15 residues. Germline loops: CDR1 KGHSH, CDR2 LQKENI. The CDR3 region is CASSPASGGSGEQYF. The CDR3 DNA reads as TGTGCCAGCTCACCAGCTTCCGGAGGATCGGGCGAGCAGTACTTC.

The chain couples TRBV5-1 to TRBJ2-1; 13 bases agree with TRBD2. V lost 2 bases, J lost 7 bases, and 12 bases stayed unmatched. CDR1 and CDR2 (germline): SGHRS, YFSETQ. CDR3 length: 18 amino acids. CDR3 sequence reads: CASSLRTSGRSGLNEQFF. The CDR3 bases are TGCGCCAGCAGCTTAAGGACTAGCGGGAGATCGGGGTTGAATGAGCAGTTCTTC.

This rearrangement joins TRBV15 to TRBJ1-2, with D tentatively TRBD1 (5 bases). Trimming took 8 bases from V and 2 from J, leaving 15 bases between them. Looked up from germline, CDR1 is LNHNV and CDR2 is YYDKDF (reference sequence). The CDR3 is 14 residues long. The DNA for the CDR3 is TGTGCCACCGCCCGCGGGGGTTCAAACTATGGCTACACCTTC. It codes for CATARGGSNYGYTF.

The chain links TRBV10-1 to TRBJ2-3; TRBD1 is a possible D gene (5 bases). Trimming cost V 0 bases and J 3 bases, with 10 bases left between them. This CDR3 contains 15 residues. Germline CDR1 WNHNN, CDR2 SYGVQD (reference sequence). CDR3: CASSESDISTDTQYF. DNA of the CDR3: TGCGCCAGCAGTGAGTCGGACATCTCAACAGATACGCAGTATTTT.

The chain recombines TRBV30 with TRBJ1-4; perhaps TRBD1 as D (5 bases). V was pared by 3 bases and J by 3 bases, with 14 bases between. Germline CDR1 and CDR2: GTSNPN and SVGIG (reference sequence). The CDR3 contains 15 residues. DNA of the CDR3: TGTGCCTGGAGCCCAATGGGGGGGTCTAATGAAAAACTGTTTTTT. It specifies CAWSPMGGSNEKLFF.

V usage is TRBV5-4 and J usage is TRBJ1-2; TRBD1 might be the D (6 bases). V was shortened by 4 bases and J by 6 bases, with 16 bases between the two germline ends. The CDR3 covers 14 residues. CDR1 is SGHNT and CDR2 is YYREEE in the germline V gene (reference sequence). The CDR3 DNA reads TGTGCCAGCAGCCCCAGGGGAGAGTATAATGGCTACACCTTC. Translating gives CASSPRGEYNGYTF.

This rearrangement joins TRBV19 to TRBJ2-7; 10 nucleotides line up with TRBD2. CDR1 is LNHDA, CDR2 SQIVND, per germline (reference sequence). Germline trimming cut 5 bases from V and 3 bases from J; bases unmatched to any gene: 13. CDR3 length: 17 amino acids. The CDR3 bases are TGTGCCAGTAGTGTGAGTAGCGGGAGGAAGATAGGCTACGAGCAGTACTTC. Encoded protein: CASSVSSGRKIGYEQYF.

The genes are TRBV11-2 and TRBJ2-7, with a tentative D call TRBD2 (7 bases). From germline, CDR1 is SGHAT and CDR2 FQNNGV. The CDR3 runs 15 residues. The germline V and J ends were trimmed by 4 bases and 6 bases, with 19 bases remaining between them. CDR3 amino acids: CASSSYGEGGREQYF. In DNA form, the CDR3 reads TGTGCCAGCAGCTCCTACGGGGAGGGGGGGCGCGAGCAGTACTTC.

This clone is a singleton in its sample. The rearrangement uses TRBV29-1 and TRBJ2-7; the D gene is possibly TRBD2 (5 bases). The CDR3 covers 14 residues. Trimming took off 6 bases at V and 3 bases at J, with 18 bases between the two ends. Germline CDR1 SQVTM, CDR2 ANQGSEA. CDR3 region: CSVTGYLGSYEQYF. CDR3 in DNA: TGCAGCGTAACGGGGTACCTAGGTAGCTACGAGCAGTACTTC.

The chain has TRBV6-6 and TRBJ1-2; 7 bases line up with TRBD1. CDR3 length equals 14 residues. Unmatched junction bases numbered 1, after V lost 0 bases and J lost 3 bases. Germline CDR1 is MNHNY and CDR2 is SVGAGI (reference sequence). CDR3 DNA sequence: TGTGCCAGCAGTTACTCAGGGACAGACTATGGCTACACCTTC. Translation: CASSYSGTDYGYTF.

The chain couples TRBV9 to TRBJ2-6, with D unclear. The CDR3 sequence is 17 residues long. The V end was cut by 0 bases, the J end by 1 base, with 11 bases between. Germline CDR1 reads SGDLS; CDR2 reads YYNGEE. Here the CDR3 DNA reads TGTGCCAGCAGCGTAGGATCTCTCGGGTCTGGGGCCAACGTCCTGACTTTC. Amino acids: CASSVGSLGSGANVLTF.

V usage is TRBV7-9 and J usage is TRBJ1-3; 10 bases agree with TRBD1. Trimming cost V 5 bases and J 0 bases; bases outside gene matches: 10. The germline V gene has CDR1 SEHNR and CDR2 FQNEAQ (reference sequence). The length of the CDR3 is 18 residues. Here the CDR3 reads CASSLHGGQGLSGNTIYF. The CDR3 DNA is TGTGCCAGCAGCCTACATGGGGGACAGGGGCTCTCTGGAAACACCATATATTTT.

This clone is a singleton in its sample. The chain recombines TRBV19 with TRBJ2-1, with D possibly TRBD2 on 5 matching bases. The V gene lost 4 bases and the J gene lost 9 bases, with 19 bases spanning the gap. The CDR3 sequence is 15 residues long. In germline, CDR1 is LNHDA, CDR2 SQIVND (reference sequence). DNA for the CDR3: TGTGCCAGTAGTAACCCGCCCGCATCTGCGGGTGAGCAGTTCTTC. This gives the protein CASSNPPASAGEQFF.

V is TRBV14 and J is TRBJ2-2; tentative D call: TRBD2 (5 bases). Germline CDR1 is SGHDN and CDR2 is FVKESK. Trimming stripped 4 bases from V and 7 bases from J, with 13 bases between. CDR3 size: 14 residues. The CDR3 sequence: CASSPNRGNGELFF. CDR3 DNA sequence: TGTGCCAGCAGCCCAAATCGAGGGAACGGGGAGCTGTTTTTT.

The V and J genes are TRBV13 and TRBJ2-2; no clear D gene. The CDR3 has 13 amino acids. Germline CDR1 and CDR2: PRHDT and FYEKMQ (reference sequence). V was clipped by 0 bases and J by 6 bases, with 5 bases between them. The CDR3: CASSLGGSGELFF. The CDR3 DNA is TGTGCCAGCAGCTTAGGCGGTTCCGGGGAGCTGTTTTTT.

The rearrangement joins TRBV5-3 to TRBJ1-3; maybe TRBD1 (6 bases). TRBV5-3 is assigned to the ORF class and has an uncertain function. The ends were cut back, 4 bases at V and 0 bases at J, with 14 bases in the middle. The length of the CDR3 is 16 residues. The CDR3 here is CARSTRQVNSGNTIYF. CDR3 DNA: TGTGCCAGAAGCACACGACAGGTTAACTCTGGAAACACCATATATTTT.

The rearrangement links TRBV28 to TRBJ2-6, with 8 positions matching TRBD2. Germline CDR1 reads MDHEN; CDR2 reads SYDVKM. The V segment lost 5 bases and the J segment 3 bases; nucleotides outside the gene matches: 9. This CDR3 contains 17 residues. Here the CDR3 reads CASSTSGLAGGANVLTF. In DNA form, the CDR3 reads TGTGCCAGCAGTACGTCCGGACTAGCTGGTGGGGCCAACGTCCTGACTTTC.

The V and J genes are TRBV30 and TRBJ1-6, with D maybe TRBD1 (5 bases). Germline assignment: CDR1 GTSNPN and CDR2 SVGIG (reference sequence). Trimming left V 2 bases short and J 9 bases short, with 14 bases between. CDR3 length equals 14 residues. The CDR3 spells CAWSSQGQSSPLHF. As DNA, the CDR3 is TGTGCCTGGAGTAGCCAGGGTCAGTCTTCACCCCTCCACTTT.

The V gene is TRBV30, the J gene TRBJ1-2, with 7 bases lining up with TRBD1. The J segment lost 8 bases and the V segment lost 1 base, leaving 7 bases of the junction unmatched. Germline V lookup: CDR1 GTSNPN, CDR2 SVGIG (reference sequence). This CDR3 contains 13 residues. In nucleotides, the CDR3 is TGTGCCTGGAGTGAAAACCCGGGACAGGGCTACACCTTC. Protein sequence: CAWSENPGQGYTF.